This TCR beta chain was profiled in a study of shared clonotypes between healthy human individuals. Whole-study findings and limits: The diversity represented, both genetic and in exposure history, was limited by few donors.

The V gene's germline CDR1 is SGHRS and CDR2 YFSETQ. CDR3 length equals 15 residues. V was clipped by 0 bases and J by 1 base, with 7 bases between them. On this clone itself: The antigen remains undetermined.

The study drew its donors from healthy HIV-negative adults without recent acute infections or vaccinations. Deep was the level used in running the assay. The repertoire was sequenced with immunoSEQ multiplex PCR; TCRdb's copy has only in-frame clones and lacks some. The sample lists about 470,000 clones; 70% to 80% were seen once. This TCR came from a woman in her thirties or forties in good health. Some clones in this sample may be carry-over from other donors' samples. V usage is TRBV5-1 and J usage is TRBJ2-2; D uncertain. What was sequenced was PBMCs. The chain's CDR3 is CASSLGDQNTGELFF. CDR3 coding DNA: TGCGCCAGCAGCTTGGGCGACCAGAACACCGGGGAGCTGTTTTTT.